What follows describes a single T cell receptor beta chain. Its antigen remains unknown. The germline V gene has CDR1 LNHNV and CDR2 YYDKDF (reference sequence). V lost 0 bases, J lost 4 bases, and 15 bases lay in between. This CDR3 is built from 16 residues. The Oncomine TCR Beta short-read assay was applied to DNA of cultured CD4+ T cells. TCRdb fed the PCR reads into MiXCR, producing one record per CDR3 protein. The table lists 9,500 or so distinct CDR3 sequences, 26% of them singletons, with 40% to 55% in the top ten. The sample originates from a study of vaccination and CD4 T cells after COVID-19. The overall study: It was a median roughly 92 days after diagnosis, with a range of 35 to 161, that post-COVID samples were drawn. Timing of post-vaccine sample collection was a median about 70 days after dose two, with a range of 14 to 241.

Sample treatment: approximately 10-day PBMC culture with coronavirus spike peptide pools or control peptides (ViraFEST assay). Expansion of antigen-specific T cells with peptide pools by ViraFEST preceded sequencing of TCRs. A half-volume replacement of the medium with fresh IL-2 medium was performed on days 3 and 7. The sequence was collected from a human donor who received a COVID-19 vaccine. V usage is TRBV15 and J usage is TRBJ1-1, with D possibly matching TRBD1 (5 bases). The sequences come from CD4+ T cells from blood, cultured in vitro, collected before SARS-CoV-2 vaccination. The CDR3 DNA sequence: TGTGCCACCAGCAGAGATTTGATCGGGGCGAGCACTGAAGCTTTCTTT. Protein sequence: CATSRDLIGASTEAFF.